The table lists the clone carrying this T cell receptor beta chain with many counts. Genomic DNA templated the TCR beta VDJ and CDR3 profiling. TCRdb independently ran MiXCR on the reads; one entry per CDR3 protein. The sample includes 200,000 to 250,000 distinct CDR3 sequences, 30% to 40% of them seen just once. These data belong to a study of CD8+CD57+ T cells in acquired aplastic anemia. On the study more broadly: An average of 3.2 ug of DNA was obtained from sorted CD4+ and CD8+ cells.

This CDR3 has 16 amino acids. V was clipped by 3 bases and J by 4 bases; unmatched bases: 8. CDR1 LNHNV and CDR2 YYDKDF come from the germline V gene (reference sequence). The J gene is TRBJ2-7, the V gene TRBV15, with 11 positions matching TRBD1. This TCR came from a human donor in good health, serving as a control. The specimen sequenced was sorted CD4+, CD8+, or CD8+CD57+ T cells (not recorded which) from PBMCs. CDR3 residues: CATSRVPGQGGYEQYF. In nucleotides, the CDR3 is TGTGCCACCAGCAGGGTACCGGGACAGGGGGGATACGAGCAGTACTTC.